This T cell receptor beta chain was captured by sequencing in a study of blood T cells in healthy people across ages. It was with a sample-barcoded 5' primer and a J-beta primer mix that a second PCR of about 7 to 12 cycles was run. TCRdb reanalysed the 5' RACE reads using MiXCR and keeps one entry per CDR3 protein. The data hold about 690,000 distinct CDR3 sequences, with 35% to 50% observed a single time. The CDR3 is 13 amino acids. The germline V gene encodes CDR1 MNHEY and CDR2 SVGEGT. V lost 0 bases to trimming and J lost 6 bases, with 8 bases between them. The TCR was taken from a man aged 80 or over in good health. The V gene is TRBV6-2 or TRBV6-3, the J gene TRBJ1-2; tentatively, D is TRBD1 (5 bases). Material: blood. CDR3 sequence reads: CASSYSRQNGYTF. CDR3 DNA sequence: TGTGCCAGCAGTTACTCGAGACAGAATGGCTACACCTTC.